The 19 T cell receptor beta chains given below trace back to one sample, sequenced in a study of blood T cells in healthy people across ages. Alongside a J-beta primer mix, a sample-barcoded 5' primer served in a second PCR lasting roughly 7 to 11 cycles. TCRdb independently ran MiXCR on the 5' RACE reads; one entry per CDR3 protein. The sample contains some 710,000 distinct CDR3 sequences, about a fifth of which appear only once. The source material was blood. All receptors derive from a man in his sixties or seventies in good health.

Turning to this clonotype: Mismatch with germline at one junction end may stem from a read error. This chain uses TRBV3-1 with TRBJ1-2; 10 positions agree with TRBD1. Germline V lookup: CDR1 LGHDT, CDR2 YNNKEL (reference sequence). The CDR3 has 16 residues. CDR3 region: CAGSPDRGHNRYGYTF. The CDR3 DNA reads as TGTGCCGGCAGCCCTGACAGGGGGCATAATAGGTATGGCTACACCTTC.

This clonotype came up a few times. The chain combines TRBV10-3 with TRBJ2-5, with D possibly TRBD2 on 5 matching bases. The ends were cut back, 3 bases at V and 7 bases at J, with 24 bases in the middle. Germline V gene data show CDR1 as ENHRY and CDR2 as SYGVKD. The CDR3 totals 17 residues. CDR3 in DNA: TGTGCCATCAGTGAACCACTGGGCAAGCAGCTCCGGGGGACCCAGTACTTC. Its protein product is CAISEPLGKQLRGTQYF.

This clonotype was detected a few times. The J gene is TRBJ1-6, the V gene TRBV29-1; possible D gene TRBD1, 5 bases. Trimming stripped 6 bases from V and 4 bases from J, with 16 bases between. CDR1 is SQVTM and CDR2 is ANQGSEA in the germline V gene. This CDR3 comprises 15 residues. DNA of the CDR3: TGCAGCGTGCAGCTAGGGGCAGGATATAATTCACCCCTCCACTTT. The encoded protein is CSVQLGAGYNSPLHF.

This chain joins TRBV25-1 and TRBJ2-5, with D perhaps matching TRBD1 or TRBD2 (5 bases each). This CDR3 region has 14 residues. The V end was cut by 1 base, the J end by 5 bases, with 11 bases between. Germline values: CDR1 MGHDK, CDR2 SYGVNS. The CDR3 reads CASSESGATETQYF. In DNA form, the CDR3 reads TGTGCCAGCAGTGAATCCGGGGCAACGGAGACCCAGTACTTC.

The chain is built from TRBV10-3 and TRBJ2-2; 13 nucleotides match TRBD2. CDR1 is ENHRY, CDR2 SYGVKD, per germline. The CDR3 runs to 17 residues. The J segment lost 2 bases and the V segment lost 4 bases, leaving 4 bases of the junction unmatched. The CDR3 loop reads CAISGGLAGPNTGELFF. CDR3 sequence (DNA): TGTGCCATCAGTGGGGGACTAGCGGGACCTAACACCGGGGAGCTGTTTTTT.

The chain employs TRBV9 and TRBJ1-3; TRBD1 is a possible D gene (6 bases). The CDR3 extends over 19 amino acids. V gave up 0 bases and J gave up 3 bases, with 22 bases separating them. The germline V gene has CDR1 SGDLS and CDR2 YYNGEE. The CDR3 protein is CASSVEGGYGPVRGNTIYF. As DNA, the CDR3 is TGTGCCAGCAGCGTAGAGGGGGGCTATGGACCCGTGCGTGGAAACACCATATATTTT.

The rearrangement links TRBV12-3 or TRBV12-4 to TRBJ2-3; 7 nucleotides agree with TRBD1. Unmatched junction bases numbered 8, after V lost 6 bases and J lost 11 bases. The CDR3 covers 12 residues. CDR3: CASRGGTDVQYF. The CDR3 nucleotides read TGTGCCAGCAGAGGGGGCACAGATGTGCAGTATTTT.

This clonotype was detected only a few times. V is TRBV18 and J is TRBJ2-5, with TRBD2 matching 12 bases. The J call may be in error: the DNA end matches TRBJ2-1 better. CDR1 KGHSH and CDR2 LQKENI come from the germline V gene. The CDR3 loop spans 17 amino acids. The chain's CDR3 is CASSPPKTSGRTNEQFF. The CDR3 region has the DNA TGTGCCAGCTCACCACCGAAGACTAGCGGGAGAACCAATGAGCAGTTCTTC.

The CDR3 loop is CASRPSGTPRPDTQYF. The CDR3, as DNA: TGTGCCAGCAGACCCTCCGGGACTCCCCGCCCAGATACGCAGTATTTT. The chain carries TRBV7-2 and TRBJ2-3; D perhaps matches TRBD2 (6 bases). The CDR3 is 16 residues long. Trimming pared 6 bases from V and 4 bases from J, leaving 20 bases between. Germline values: CDR1 SGHTA, CDR2 FQGNSA. The full variable domain, its missing parts supplied by reference TRBV7-2 and TRBJ2-3, is GAGVSQSPSNKVTEKGKDVELRCDPISGHTALYWYRQSLGQGLEFLIYFQGNSAPDKSGLPSDRFSAERTGGSVSTLTIQRTQQEDSAVYLCASRPSGTPRPDTQYFGPGTRLTVL.

The V call is TRBV7-9, the J call TRBJ2-5; 12 nucleotides agree with TRBD2. This CDR3 contains 15 residues. J was trimmed by 4 bases and V by 7 bases; bases with no gene match: 7. The germline V gene encodes CDR1 SEHNR and CDR2 FQNEAQ (reference sequence). The CDR3 here is CASTLRTSGVETQYF. The CDR3 bases are TGTGCCAGCACGTTGCGGACTAGCGGGGTAGAGACCCAGTACTTC.

CDR3 coding DNA: TGTGCCAGCAGTTCAGGACTAGCGGGATACCAAGAGACCCAGTACTTC. It translates to CASSSGLAGYQETQYF. This chain uses TRBV12-3 or TRBV12-4 with TRBJ2-5; 12 positions match TRBD2. This CDR3 contains 16 residues. V shed 4 bases, J shed 0 bases, and the junction held 3 bases outside the gene matches.

This clonotype was observed a handful of times. The gene calls are TRBV4-1 and TRBJ2-4, with 8 positions matching TRBD2. Looked up from germline, CDR1 is MGHRA and CDR2 is YSYEKL. The CDR3 has 16 amino acids. The J segment lost 5 bases and the V segment lost 1 base, leaving 7 bases of the junction unmatched. The CDR3 sequence is CASSQGVTSGQNIQYF. The CDR3 DNA sequence: TGCGCCAGCAGCCAAGGGGTTACTAGCGGCCAAAACATTCAGTACTTC.

V and J are TRBV29-1 and TRBJ2-5; D gene unclear. The J call is doubtful: the DNA matches TRBJ2-1 better. CDR3 length: 11 amino acids. Germline CDR1 SQVTM, CDR2 ANQGSEA. CDR3 loop: CSVEMVNEQFF. The CDR3 nucleotides are TGCAGCGTTGAAATGGTGAATGAGCAGTTCTTC.

This clonotype has only a few counts. The chain has TRBV28 and TRBJ2-3, with D perhaps TRBD2 (6 bases). The CDR3 consists of 11 residues. Looked up from germline, CDR1 is MDHEN and CDR2 is SYDVKM. Trimming cost V 7 bases and J 9 bases, with 11 bases left between them. CDR3 DNA: TGTGCCAGCATAGTGGGGGGAACGCAGTATTTT. This codes for CASIVGGTQYF.

The chain couples TRBV5-1 to TRBJ2-3, with D perhaps matching TRBD2 (6 bases). This CDR3 has 14 amino acids. CDR1 SGHRS and CDR2 YFSETQ come from the germline V gene. Between the trimmed V and J ends, which lost 8 bases and 0 bases, there was a span of 13 bases. CDR3 residues: CASKKGTSTDTQYF. CDR3 in DNA: TGCGCCAGTAAGAAGGGGACTAGCACAGATACGCAGTATTTT.

This clonotype was picked up one time. V is TRBV11-2 and J is TRBJ2-3; 13 bases map to TRBD2. Germline V gene sequence: CDR1 SGHAT, CDR2 FQNNGV. V lost 3 bases and J lost 6; bases outside the gene matches: 6. The CDR3 has 16 amino acids. The CDR3 spells CASSLGTSGTLDTQYF. CDR3 bases: TGTGCCAGCAGCTTGGGGACTAGCGGGACTTTGGATACGCAGTATTTT.

This clonotype was recorded once. CDR3 sequence: CSAGIAGVIDTQYF. CDR3 bases: TGCAGTGCTGGAATAGCGGGAGTAATAGATACGCAGTATTTT. The V gene is TRBV20-1, the J gene TRBJ2-3; 9 bases are a match to TRBD2. Germline V gene data show CDR1 as DFQATT and CDR2 as SNEGSKA (reference sequence). This CDR3 spans 14 amino acids. The ends lost 5 bases at V and 5 bases at J; junction bases unmatched: 8.

This clonotype was observed a few times. The chain is built from TRBV29-1 and TRBJ2-1; 9 positions agree with TRBD2. CDR1 is SQVTM, CDR2 ANQGSEA, per germline. This CDR3 has 15 amino acids. Losses at the gene ends were 1 base for V and 5 bases for J; bases not matched to a gene: 6. CDR3 bases: TGCAGCGTTGAAGCGGCTAGCGGGGCGGACAATGAGCAGTTCTTC. Its protein is CSVEAASGADNEQFF.

This clonotype was seen a few times. The chain has TRBV4-3 and TRBJ2-4; D perhaps matches TRBD1 (7 bases). Trimming removed 1 base from V and 0 bases from J, with 16 bases in between. Looked up from germline, CDR1 is LGHNA and CDR2 is YSLEER. CDR3 length: 18 residues. CDR3 sequence: CASSQVGGQKLAKNIQYF. The CDR3 DNA is TGCGCCAGCAGCCAAGTCGGGGGACAGAAATTAGCCAAAAACATTCAGTACTTC.